This T cell receptor (beta chain) was captured in a study of human T cells and chemical hapten exposure. Germline values: CDR1 MNHEY, CDR2 SVGEGT. J lost 2 bases, V lost 4 bases, and 1 base had no gene match. The CDR3 length is 14 residues. MiXCR, applied by TCRdb to the RACE reads, yields one record per CDR3 protein. Here the sample spans about 160,000 distinct CDR3 sequences, about 30% being singletons. The time point here: patch test 3, about 24 weeks after DPC sensitization. Treatment specified: therapeutic diphenylcyclopropenone sensitization with weekly scalp DPC. This chain joins TRBV6-2 or TRBV6-3 and TRBJ2-3, with TRBD2 identical over 9 bases. Sample: whole blood, taken in connection with sensitization to the hapten diphenylcyclopropenone (DPC). This clonotype was obtained from a woman under 30 with alopecia areata. Some clones in this sample may be carry-over from other donors' samples. The CDR3 sequence: CASSSSGITDTQYF. CDR3 DNA: TGTGCCAGCAGTTCTAGCGGGATCACAGATACGCAGTATTTT.